What follows are 23 T cell receptor beta chains derived from one specimen sequenced in a study of regulatory T cells in long-lasting Graves disease (dated by TCRdb to about 2021). The sample's time point, from its label and the paper: persistent/refractory GD, antithyroid drugs over 5 years with positive TRAb. For both TCR sequencing and RNA sequencing, RNA was extracted from PBMCs using TRIzol. Libraries were constructed by multiplex PCR. The sequencer listed for this sample is Illumina HiSeq 4000. iRepertoire HTBI primers and Arm-PCR amplification of CDR3 regions were used to construct TCR beta libraries. The public reads were reanalyzed by TCRdb: fastp trimming at Q25, MiXCR alignment, in-frame beta chains only. Each CDR3 protein appears once, grouped with its most common genes and DNA. The sample yields roughly 700,000 distinct CDR3 sequences; approximately 31% were counted once. The ten largest clones represent roughly 46% of the sample.

The source material was peripheral blood mononuclear cells (PBMCs), sampled when the disease was refractory, from a patient treated with antithyroid drugs. These receptors were obtained from a female donor with Graves disease.

The sample holds many counts of this clonotype. The V gene is TRBV12-3 or TRBV12-4, the J gene TRBJ1-1; D call uncertain. The CDR3 loop spans 16 amino acids. The V and J ends lost 3 bases and 0 bases respectively, with 14 bases between them. Written as DNA, the CDR3 is TGTGCCAGCAGTTTTTCCCAGCGTAGATTGAACACTGAAGCTTTCTTT. Translated, it gives CASSFSQRRLNTEAFF.

Comments on this clonotype: This may come from a read error, since a much larger clone is one base off. The chain combines TRBV2 with TRBJ1-6; no reliable D call. Germline V gene sequence: CDR1 SNHLY, CDR2 FYNNEI. The CDR3 loop spans 11 amino acids. In DNA form, the CDR3 reads TGTGCCGGCAGTGTCCGATCACCCCTCCACTTT. The encoded protein is CAGSVRSPLHF. Combining the CDR3 with reference TRBV2 and TRBJ1-6 gives the whole variable domain EPEVTQTPSHQVTQMGQEVILRCVPISNHLYFYWYRQILGQKVEFLVSFYNNEISEKSEIFDDQFSVERPDGSNFTLKIRSTKLEDSAMYFCAGSVRSPLHFGNGTRLTVT.

The V gene is TRBV30, the J gene TRBJ2-5; D may be TRBD2 (6 bases). Per germline, CDR1 GTSNPN and CDR2 SVGIG (reference sequence). V lost 7 bases and J 2 bases, leaving 14 bases between the germline ends. There are 13 residues in the CDR3. The CDR3 nucleotides are TGTGCCTTTTTGTCCGCGGGGCAAGAGACCCAGTACTTC. Translating gives CAFLSAGQETQYF. The variable domain in full, completed from reference TRBV30 and TRBJ2-5, reads SQTIHQWPATLVQPVGSPLSLECTVEGTSNPNLYWYRQAAGRGLQLLFYSVGIGQISSEVPQNLSASRPQDRQFILSSKKLLLSDSGFYLCAFLSAGQETQYFGPGTRLLVL.

This clonotype came up a few times. The junction and the germline gene differ at one end; a read error may be behind it. The chain employs TRBV6-1 and TRBJ2-6; D gene unclear. Germline values: CDR1 MNHNS, CDR2 SASEGT. The CDR3 loop spans 13 amino acids. The chain's CDR3 is CASSSSGPNVLTF. Here the CDR3 DNA reads TGTGCCAGCAGCTCCTCTGGGCCCAACGTCCTGACTTTC.

This chain links TRBV7-9 with TRBJ2-5; the D gene could be TRBD1 or TRBD2 (5 bases each). The V gene lost 5 bases and the J gene lost 5 bases, with 21 bases spanning the gap. The CDR3 length is 16 residues. Germline assignment: CDR1 SEHNR and CDR2 FQNEAQ (reference sequence). CDR3 loop: CASSPRDGASVETQYF. The CDR3 region has the DNA TGTGCCAGCAGCCCCCGGGACGGAGCCTCGGTGGAGACCCAGTACTTC.

This clonotype was seen a handful of times. This chain links TRBV6-5 with TRBJ1-1, with a tentative D call TRBD1 (5 bases). This CDR3 comprises 19 residues. V was clipped by 0 bases and J by 0 bases, with 20 bases between them. From germline, CDR1 is MNHEY and CDR2 SVGAGI. This chain's CDR3 is CASSYSRGPKFKMNTEAFF. CDR3 nucleotides: TGTGCCAGCAGTTACTCGAGGGGACCGAAATTCAAAATGAACACTGAAGCTTTCTTT.

The chain links TRBV20-1 to TRBJ2-1; 9 bases line up with TRBD2. The germline V gene has CDR1 DFQATT and CDR2 SNEGSKA (reference sequence). The CDR3 is 14 amino acids. With V trimmed by 5 bases and J by 8 bases, 10 bases remained unmatched. CDR3 amino acids: CSAPPGGRAYEQFF. DNA of the CDR3: TGCAGTGCTCCGCCGGGCGGGAGGGCCTATGAGCAGTTCTTC.

This clonotype was observed a few times. For the CDR3, the DNA is TGTGCCAGCAGCGTAGAGGACCACCAAGAGACCCAGTACTTC. Translation: CASSVEDHQETQYF. The V and J genes are TRBV9 and TRBJ2-5; D ambiguous. V dropped 0 bases and J dropped 0 bases, with 6 bases sitting between them. This CDR3 has 14 amino acids. CDR1 is SGDLS and CDR2 is YYNGEE in the germline V gene. Based on the CDR3 plus reference TRBV9 and TRBJ2-5, the full variable domain is DSGVTQTPKHLITATGQRVTLRCSPRSGDLSVYWYQQSLDQGLQFLIQYYNGEERAKGNILERFSAQQFPDLHSELNLSSLELGDSALYFCASSVEDHQETQYFGPGTRLLVL.

There are many counts of this clonotype. The rearrangement joins TRBV28 to TRBJ1-4; D may be TRBD1 (5 bases). Germline CDR1 reads MDHEN; CDR2 reads SYDVKM. The CDR3 is 13 residues long. V was trimmed by 10 bases and J by 8 bases, leaving 17 bases between them. As DNA, the CDR3 is TGTGCCACCCACTCGAGGAACAGGGAAAAACTGTTTTTT. Its translation is CATHSRNREKLFF. Drawing the rest from reference TRBV28 and TRBJ1-4, the complete variable domain is DVKVTQSSRYLVKRTGEKVFLECVQDMDHENMFWYRQDPGLGLRLIYFSYDVKMKEKGDIPEGYSVSREKKERFSLILESASTNQTSMYLCATHSRNREKLFFGSGTQLSVL.

The chain is built from TRBV29-1 and TRBJ2-5; D assignment may be TRBD1 or TRBD2 (5 bases each). The V gene's germline CDR1 is SQVTM and CDR2 ANQGSEA. The ends were cut back, 3 bases at V and 10 bases at J, with 15 bases in the middle. CDR3 length: 12 residues. This CDR3 reads CSVDGAPRGQYF. In DNA form, the CDR3 reads TGCAGCGTTGATGGGGCCCCGAGGGGCCAGTACTTC. Using reference TRBV29-1 and TRBJ2-5 for the parts outside the CDR3, the full variable domain is SAVISQKPSRDICQRGTSLTIQCQVDSQVTMMFWYRQQPGQSLTLIATANQGSEATYESGFVIDKFPISRPNLTFSTLTVSNMSPEDSSIYLCSVDGAPRGQYFGPGTRLLVL.

About this clonotype: A clone one base away is much larger, so this may be a read error. The CDR3 loop reads CASSLSSNPERGYTF. The CDR3 DNA reads as TGTGCCAGCAGTTTAAGCTCTAACCCCGAACGCGGCTACACCTTC. The chain couples TRBV28 to TRBJ1-2; no clear D. In germline, CDR1 is MDHEN, CDR2 SYDVKM. This CDR3 is 15 amino acids long. V lost 2 bases, J lost 8 bases, and 18 bases lay in between.

This clonotype was detected only once. This rearrangement joins TRBV6-2 or TRBV6-3 to TRBJ1-1; TRBD1 is a possible D gene (5 bases). V dropped 6 bases and J dropped 2 bases, with 13 bases sitting between them. The CDR3 covers 14 residues. Per germline, CDR1 MNHEY and CDR2 SVGEGT. The CDR3 region is CASREPGPNTEAFF. The CDR3 region has the DNA TGTGCCAGCAGAGAACCGGGACCAAACACTGAAGCTTTCTTT.

The DNA of the CDR3 is TGTGCTAGTGGTTTCAACTCTGGAAACACCATATATTTT. Amino acid sequence: CASGFNSGNTIYF. The genes are TRBV12-5 and TRBJ1-3, with D unresolved. CDR1 and CDR2 (germline): LGHNT, FRNRAP. V was cut by 3 bases and J by 0 bases, with 3 bases left in between. The CDR3 sequence is 13 residues long.

The V gene is TRBV10-3, the J gene TRBJ1-5, with D tentatively TRBD1 (5 bases). From germline, CDR1 is ENHRY and CDR2 SYGVKD. The CDR3 totals 14 residues. The V and J ends lost 4 bases and 3 bases respectively, with 10 bases between them. This CDR3 is CAISAGNNNQPQHF. As DNA, the CDR3 is TGTGCCATCAGTGCAGGGAATAACAATCAGCCCCAGCATTTT.

This clonotype appeared a few times. The CDR3 reads CSAGTGLGTEAFF. The CDR3 nucleotides read TGCAGTGCTGGGACAGGGCTGGGCACTGAAGCTTTCTTT. The chain uses TRBV20-1 and TRBJ1-1; 9 bases align to TRBD1. Germline V lookup: CDR1 DFQATT, CDR2 SNEGSKA (reference sequence). V trimming: 5 bases; J trimming: 4 bases; junction bases outside the gene matches: 5. CDR3 length equals 13 residues.

The chain links TRBV6-2 or TRBV6-3 to TRBJ1-1; no clear D gene. Per the germline V gene, CDR1 is MNHEY and CDR2 is SVGEGT. CDR3 size: 15 residues. Trimming left V 0 bases short and J 1 base short, with 9 bases between. Written as DNA, the CDR3 is TGTGCCAGCAGTTACTCGACCGTCGGGAACACTGAAGCTTTCTTT. Translated, it gives CASSYSTVGNTEAFF.

The chain carries TRBV29-1 and TRBJ2-7; a weak D match, TRBD2 (7 bases). Germline values: CDR1 SQVTM, CDR2 ANQGSEA. The V gene lost 4 bases and the J gene lost 5 bases, with 24 bases spanning the gap. This CDR3 is 16 amino acids long. For the CDR3, the DNA is TGCAGCGTTGGACCCTCAGAGGGGGGGTTGCTCCACGAGCAGTACTTC. It translates to CSVGPSEGGLLHEQYF.

The V gene is TRBV4-1, the J gene TRBJ2-7; tentatively, D is TRBD1 (6 bases). This CDR3 has 13 residues. Trimming removed 1 base at V and 7 bases at J, with 11 bases between. In germline, CDR1 is MGHRA, CDR2 YSYEKL. The CDR3 region has the DNA TGCGCCAGCAGCCAAGTCTCGGGGACAGAGCAGTACTTC. Residues: CASSQVSGTEQYF.

This clonotype was seen only a few times. A much larger clone is a single base away; this may be a read error. The chain joins TRBV27 to TRBJ1-4; 9 bases are a match to TRBD1. Per germline, CDR1 MNHEY and CDR2 SMNVEV (reference sequence). V lost 6 bases, J lost 3 bases, and 2 bases stayed unmatched. The CDR3 extends over 14 amino acids. For the CDR3, the DNA is TGTGCCAGCAGCCGGACAGGGGCTAATGAAAAACTGTTTTTT. As protein: CASSRTGANEKLFF.

This clonotype appeared many times. The chain couples TRBV12-3 or TRBV12-4 to TRBJ1-1, with 8 positions matching TRBD1. CDR3 length: 15 residues. Trimming at V came to 8 bases and at J to 1 base, leaving 9 bases not matched to a gene. As DNA, the CDR3 is TGTGCCAGCTTCCTCAGTCAGGGGGCGAACACTGAAGCTTTCTTT. It is translated as CASFLSQGANTEAFF.

This clonotype was recorded a few times. The rearrangement uses TRBV6-1 and TRBJ1-6, with 8 nucleotides matching TRBD1. The CDR3 consists of 15 residues. V trimming: 6 bases; J trimming: 9 bases; junction bases outside the gene matches: 10. Germline loops: CDR1 MNHNS, CDR2 SASEGT. The CDR3 DNA reads TGTGCCAGCAGACAGGGGGATTTGTTAAGTTCACCCCTCCACTTT. Amino acid sequence: CASRQGDLLSSPLHF.

The gene calls are TRBV11-2 and TRBJ2-5; D unclear. Germline V gene lookup returns CDR1 SGHAT and CDR2 FQNNGV. V gave up 5 bases and J gave up 3 bases, with 13 bases separating them. This CDR3 spans 14 amino acids. The CDR3 loop reads CASSHEQREETQYF. The CDR3 DNA follows: TGTGCCAGCAGCCATGAGCAGCGCGAAGAGACCCAGTACTTC. Full variable domain (missing parts from reference TRBV11-2 and TRBJ2-5): EAGVAQSPRYKIIEKRQSVAFWCNPISGHATLYWYQQILGQGPKLLIQFQNNGVVDDSQLPKDRFSAERLKGVDSTLKIQPAKLEDSAVYLCASSHEQREETQYFGPGTRLLVL.

This clonotype was observed a handful of times. A junction boundary mismatches the germline segment, possibly from a read error. This sequence joins TRBV2 and TRBJ1-2; a weak D match, TRBD1 (5 bases). The length of the CDR3 is 13 residues. Per the germline V gene, CDR1 is SNHLY and CDR2 is FYNNEI. The CDR3 loop is CASSEDGGYGHTF. Here the CDR3 DNA reads TGTGCCAGCAGTGAAGATGGGGGGTATGGCCACACCTTC.